Described below is a single TCR beta chain sequence and its context. Germline lookup yields CDR1 SQVTM and CDR2 ANQGSEA. The CDR3 contains 12 residues. Unmatched junction bases numbered 2, after V lost 3 bases and J lost 4 bases. TCRdb recomputed calls from the 5' RACE reads with MiXCR, one row per CDR3 protein. Of around 50,000 distinct CDR3 sequences in the sample, roughly 12% were seen once. The data stem from a study of early T cells in non-severe SARS-CoV-2 infection. The chain uses TRBV29-1 and TRBJ2-5, with TRBD1 matching over 7 bases. The specimen sequenced was whole blood. The source of this sequence is an adult who was a healthcare worker with PCR-confirmed SARS-CoV-2 infection or an uninfected control (not recorded which). CDR3 sequence reads: CSVDSGGETQYF. The CDR3 DNA is TGCAGCGTTGATTCAGGGGGAGAGACCCAGTACTTC.